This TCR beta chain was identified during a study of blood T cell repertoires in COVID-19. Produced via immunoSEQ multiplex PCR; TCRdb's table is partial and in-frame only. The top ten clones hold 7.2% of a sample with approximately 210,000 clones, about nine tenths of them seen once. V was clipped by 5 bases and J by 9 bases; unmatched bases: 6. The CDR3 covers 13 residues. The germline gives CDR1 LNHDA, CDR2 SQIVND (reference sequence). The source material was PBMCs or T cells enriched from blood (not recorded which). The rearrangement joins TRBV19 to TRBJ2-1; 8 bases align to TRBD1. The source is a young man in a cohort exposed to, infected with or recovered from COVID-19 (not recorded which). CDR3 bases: TGTGCCAGTAGTTTTGACAGGGGCATTGAGCAGTTCTTC. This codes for CASSFDRGIEQFF. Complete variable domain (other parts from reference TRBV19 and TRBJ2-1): DGGITQSPKYLFRKEGQNVTLSCEQNLNHDAMYWYRQDPGQGLRLIYYSQIVNDFQKGDIAEGYSVSREKKESFPLTVTSAQKNPTAFYLCASSFDRGIEQFFGPGTRLTVL.